One T cell receptor beta chain is described in this entry. This clone was picked up a small number of times. This clone's antigen is unknown. No much larger clone is present one base from it, and per-base qualities are unavailable. The record originates from a study of T cell responses to AZD1222 COVID-19 vaccine (TCRdb year 2021). For the study in its entirety: AZD1222 recipients with second doses at about 4 weeks or about 12 weeks were pooled, because spike-specific TCR depth and breadth did not differ between schedules. Trial participants were enrolled into age subgroups of 18-55, 56-69 and 70-plus years, which contained approximately 150, 28 and 58 TCR-sequenced participants, respectively. TCR sequencing was performed for some 250 trial participants, of whom some 200 were given two doses of AZD1222 and about 25 were given two doses of MenACWY control vaccine. The paper as a whole reports these results and caveats: The whole spike protein was spanned by vaccine-associated CD4 TCRs, and dominant responses were seen in regions 160-218 and 743-854. Reportedly, almost half of the unique spike-specific TCRs recognized epitopes lying outside the regions that are mutated in the B.1.351 and B.1.1.7 variants. Participants were mostly white British, with more females than males. The authors suggested clonal diversity may have been underestimated. Because no day 14 peak-response samples were available, repertoires were characterized only after the peak T cell response. Only six AZD1222 recipients were SARS-CoV-2 seropositive at baseline, limiting conclusions about previously exposed vaccinees. Spike-specific TCR breadth and depth rose significantly after two AZD1222 doses compared with day 0 and with MenACWY recipients. In the small 56-69-year group, the increase in depth fell short of significance, most likely because of low power.

The CDR3 regions of human TCRbeta chains were subjected to immunosequencing. Per the authors' processing: Repertoire TCRs were checked for matches against a reference library of SARS-CoV-2-specific TCRs that had been generated using the MIRA antigen-specificity platform. Breadth meant the fraction of unique TCRs that were SARS-CoV-2-associated, whereas depth meant the fraction of total T cells that were SARS-CoV-2-associated. Using the MIRA data, every spike-specific TCR was mapped to the spike region that the TCR reacted to and assigned to either a CD4 or a CD8 class. Log10-transformed breadth and depth values were compared by one-way ANOVA with Sidak's multiple comparisons tests. TCRdb's version of the immuneACCESS table is confined to in-frame rearrangements and falls short of the full clone set. An unresolved V gene accounts for under half of the shortfall where checked; the remainder is of unknown origin. The D gene and trimming were derived from the DNA, and the V and J assignments and clone size from that table. Within this sample are around 110,000 clones, with more than 85% of them counted one time only. The top ten hold 6% to 8% of the sample.

This specimen's time point label, per the study, means: baseline before first vaccination. Vaccinee samples were obtained from the UK trials COV001 and COV002, which included a single-blind randomized controlled phase 2/3 trial of AZD1222 (ChAdOx1 nCoV-19) in healthy adults. For TCRbeta chain sequencing, PBMC samples were collected from trial participants at day 0 and at day 28 after the second dose. The sequenced sample was peripheral blood, obtained on day 0 of AZD1222 vaccination. The origin of this receptor is an adult in good health.

The DNA reads TGTGCCAGCAGTTTGCCAGTGAACACTGAAGCTTTCTTT. Protein translation: CASSLPVNTEAFF. This chain joins TRBV28 to TRBJ1-1, with the D gene not confidently named. CDR1 and CDR2, looked up from the germline V gene, are MDHEN and SYDVKM. V loses 3 bases of germline sequence and J loses 0 bases, and the interval between the two ends is 5 bases. Including cysteine and phenylalanine, the CDR3 has 13 amino acids. The DNA shown is the 39-base CDR3, in frame from base 1.